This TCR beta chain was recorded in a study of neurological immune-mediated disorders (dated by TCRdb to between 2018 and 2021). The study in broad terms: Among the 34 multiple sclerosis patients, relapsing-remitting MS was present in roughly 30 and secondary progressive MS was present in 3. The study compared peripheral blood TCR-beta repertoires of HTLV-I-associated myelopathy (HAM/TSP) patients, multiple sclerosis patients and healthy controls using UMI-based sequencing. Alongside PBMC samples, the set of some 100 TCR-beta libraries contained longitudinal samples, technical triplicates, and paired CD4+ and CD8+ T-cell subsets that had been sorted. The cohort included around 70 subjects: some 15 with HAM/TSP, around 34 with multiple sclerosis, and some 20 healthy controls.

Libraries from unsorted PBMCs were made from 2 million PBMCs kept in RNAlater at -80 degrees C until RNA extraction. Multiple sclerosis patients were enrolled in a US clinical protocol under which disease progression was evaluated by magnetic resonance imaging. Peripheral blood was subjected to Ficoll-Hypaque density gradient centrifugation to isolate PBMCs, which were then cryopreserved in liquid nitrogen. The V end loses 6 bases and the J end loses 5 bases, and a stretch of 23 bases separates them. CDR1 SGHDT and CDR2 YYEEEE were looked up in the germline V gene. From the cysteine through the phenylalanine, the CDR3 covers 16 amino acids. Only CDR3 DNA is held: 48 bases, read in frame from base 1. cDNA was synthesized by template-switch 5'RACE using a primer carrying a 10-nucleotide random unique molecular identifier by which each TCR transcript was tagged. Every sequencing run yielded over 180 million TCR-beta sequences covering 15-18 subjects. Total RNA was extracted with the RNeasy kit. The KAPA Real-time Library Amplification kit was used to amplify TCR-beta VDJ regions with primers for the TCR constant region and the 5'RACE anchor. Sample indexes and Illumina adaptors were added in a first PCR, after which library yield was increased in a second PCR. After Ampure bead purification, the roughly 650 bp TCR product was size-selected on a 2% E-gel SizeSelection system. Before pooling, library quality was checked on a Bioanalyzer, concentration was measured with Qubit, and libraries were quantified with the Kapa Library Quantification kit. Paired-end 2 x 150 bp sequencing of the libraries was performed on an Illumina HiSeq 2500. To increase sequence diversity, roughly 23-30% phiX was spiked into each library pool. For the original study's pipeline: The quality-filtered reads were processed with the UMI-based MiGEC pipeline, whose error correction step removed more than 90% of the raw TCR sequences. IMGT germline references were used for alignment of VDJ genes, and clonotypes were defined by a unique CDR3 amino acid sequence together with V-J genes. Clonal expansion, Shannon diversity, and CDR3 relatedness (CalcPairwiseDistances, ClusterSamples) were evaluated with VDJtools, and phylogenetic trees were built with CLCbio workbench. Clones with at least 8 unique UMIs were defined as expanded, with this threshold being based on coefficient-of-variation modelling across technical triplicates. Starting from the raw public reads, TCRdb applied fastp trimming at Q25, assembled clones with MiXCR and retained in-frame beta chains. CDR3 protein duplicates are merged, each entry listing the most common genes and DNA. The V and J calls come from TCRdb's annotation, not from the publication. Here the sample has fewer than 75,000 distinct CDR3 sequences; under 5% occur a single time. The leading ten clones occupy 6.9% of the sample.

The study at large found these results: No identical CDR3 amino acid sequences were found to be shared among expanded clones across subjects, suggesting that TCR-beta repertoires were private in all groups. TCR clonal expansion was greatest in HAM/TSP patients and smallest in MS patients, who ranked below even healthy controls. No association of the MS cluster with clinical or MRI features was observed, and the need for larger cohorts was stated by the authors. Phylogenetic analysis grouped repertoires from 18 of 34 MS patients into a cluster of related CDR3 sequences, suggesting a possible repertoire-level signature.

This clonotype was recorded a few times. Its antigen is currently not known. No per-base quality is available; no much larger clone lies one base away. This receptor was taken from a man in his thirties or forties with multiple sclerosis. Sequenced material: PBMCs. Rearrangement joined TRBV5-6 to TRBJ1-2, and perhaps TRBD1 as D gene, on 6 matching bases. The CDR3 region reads CASTARAGAPGYGYTF. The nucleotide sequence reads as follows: TGTGCCAGCACCGCGAGGGCAGGGGCGCCAGGGTATGGCTACACCTTC.